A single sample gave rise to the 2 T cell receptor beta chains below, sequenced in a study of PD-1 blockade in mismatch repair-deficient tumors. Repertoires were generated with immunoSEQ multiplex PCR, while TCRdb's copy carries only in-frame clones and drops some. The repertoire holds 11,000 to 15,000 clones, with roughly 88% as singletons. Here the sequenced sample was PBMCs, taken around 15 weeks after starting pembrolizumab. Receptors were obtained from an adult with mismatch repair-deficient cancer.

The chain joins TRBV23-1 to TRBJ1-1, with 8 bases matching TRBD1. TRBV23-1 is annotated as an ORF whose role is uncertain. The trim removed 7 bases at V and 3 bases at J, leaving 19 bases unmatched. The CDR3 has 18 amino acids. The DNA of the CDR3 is TGCGCCAGCACCCAAGGGGCTAGGACAGGGCGAAATCACACTGAAGCTTTCTTT. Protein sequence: CASTQGARTGRNHTEAFF.

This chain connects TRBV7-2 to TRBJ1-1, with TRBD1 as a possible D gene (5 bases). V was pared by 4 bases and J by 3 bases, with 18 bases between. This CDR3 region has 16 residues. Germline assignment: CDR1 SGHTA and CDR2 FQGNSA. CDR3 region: CASSSGAGWVDTEAFF. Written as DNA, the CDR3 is TGTGCCAGCAGCTCTGGGGCAGGGTGGGTTGACACTGAAGCTTTCTTT.